In this sample, the clone carrying this T cell receptor (beta chain) turned up many times. This record belongs to a study of blood T cell repertoires in COVID-19. Across the whole study: T cells, B-cell-depleted T cells, or PBMCs supplied cDNA or gDNA.

The CDR3 totals 11 residues. CDR1 is MNHNY, CDR2 SVGAGI, per germline (reference sequence). Trimming stripped 0 bases from V and 6 bases from J, with 3 bases between. In Seattle, patients joined the study during active infection and were tracked longitudinally. Sequencing was performed with immunoSEQ multiplex PCR; in TCRdb, only in-frame clones are kept and a portion is missing. This table has about 73,000 clones, about 74% appearing once. V gene TRBV6-6 combines with J gene TRBJ2-7; unclear D gene. The source of this sequence is a man aged 70-80 years with COVID-19, enrolled during active disease. Material: peripheral blood. The CDR3 protein is CASSYSREQYF. The CDR3 bases are TGTGCCAGCAGTTACTCTCGCGAGCAGTACTTC.